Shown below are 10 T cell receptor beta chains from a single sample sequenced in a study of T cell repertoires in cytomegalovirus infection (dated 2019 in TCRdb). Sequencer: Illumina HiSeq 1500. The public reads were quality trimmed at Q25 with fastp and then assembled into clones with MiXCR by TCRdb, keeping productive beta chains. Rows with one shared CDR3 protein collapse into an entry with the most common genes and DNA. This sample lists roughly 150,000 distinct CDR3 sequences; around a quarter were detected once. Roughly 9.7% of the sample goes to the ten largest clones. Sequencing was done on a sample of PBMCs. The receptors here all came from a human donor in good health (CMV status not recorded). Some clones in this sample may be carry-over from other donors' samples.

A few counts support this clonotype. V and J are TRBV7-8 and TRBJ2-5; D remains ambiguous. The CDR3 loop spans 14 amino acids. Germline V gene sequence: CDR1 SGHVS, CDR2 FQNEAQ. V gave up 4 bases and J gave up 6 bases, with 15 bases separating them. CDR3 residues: CASSSIAGVKTQYF. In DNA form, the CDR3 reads TGTGCCAGCAGCTCCATCGCAGGAGTAAAGACCCAGTACTTC.

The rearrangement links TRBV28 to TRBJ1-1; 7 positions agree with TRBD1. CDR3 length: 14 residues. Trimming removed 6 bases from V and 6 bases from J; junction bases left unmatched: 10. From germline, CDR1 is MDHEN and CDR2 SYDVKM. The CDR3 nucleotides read TGTGCCAGCAGACTCCGACAGGGTGGGGCTGAAGCTTTCTTT. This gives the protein CASRLRQGGAEAFF.

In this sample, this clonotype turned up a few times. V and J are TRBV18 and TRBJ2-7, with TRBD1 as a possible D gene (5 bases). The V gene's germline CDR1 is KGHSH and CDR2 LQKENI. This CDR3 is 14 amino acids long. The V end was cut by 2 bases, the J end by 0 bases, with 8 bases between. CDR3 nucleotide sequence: TGTGCCAGCTCACCAGGGGCATCCTCCTACGAGCAGTACTTC. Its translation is CASSPGASSYEQYF. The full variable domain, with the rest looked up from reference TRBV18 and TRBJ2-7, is NAGVMQNPRHLVRRRGQEARLRCSPMKGHSHVYWYRQLPEEGLKFMVYLQKENIIDESGMPKERFSAEFPKEGPSILRIQQVVRGDSAAYFCASSPGASSYEQYFGPGTRLTVT.

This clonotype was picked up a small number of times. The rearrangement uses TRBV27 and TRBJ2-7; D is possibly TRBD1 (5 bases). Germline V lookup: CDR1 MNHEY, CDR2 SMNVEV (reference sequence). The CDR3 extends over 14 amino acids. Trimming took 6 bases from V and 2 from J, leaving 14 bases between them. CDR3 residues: CASSPSVGPYEQYF. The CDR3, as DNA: TGTGCCAGCAGCCCAAGTGTGGGGCCCTACGAGCAGTACTTC.

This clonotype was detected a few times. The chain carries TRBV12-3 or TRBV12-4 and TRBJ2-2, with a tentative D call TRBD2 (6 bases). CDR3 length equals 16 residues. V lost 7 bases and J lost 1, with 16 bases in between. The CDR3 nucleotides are TGTGCCAGCACCCTTCCCGGGACTTGGAACACCGGGGAGCTGTTTTTT. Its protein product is CASTLPGTWNTGELFF.

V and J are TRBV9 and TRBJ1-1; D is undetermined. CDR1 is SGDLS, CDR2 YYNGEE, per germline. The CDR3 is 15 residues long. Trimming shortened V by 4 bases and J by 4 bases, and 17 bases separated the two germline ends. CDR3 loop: CASSSLSKLGTEAFF. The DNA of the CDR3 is TGTGCCAGCAGCTCGCTAAGTAAGTTGGGCACTGAAGCTTTCTTT.

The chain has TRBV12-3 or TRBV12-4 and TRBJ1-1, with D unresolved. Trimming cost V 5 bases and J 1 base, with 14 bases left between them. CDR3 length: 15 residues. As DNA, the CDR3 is TGTGCCAGCAGTCCCAGTGGGCTTTCGAACACTGAAGCTTTCTTT. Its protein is CASSPSGLSNTEAFF.

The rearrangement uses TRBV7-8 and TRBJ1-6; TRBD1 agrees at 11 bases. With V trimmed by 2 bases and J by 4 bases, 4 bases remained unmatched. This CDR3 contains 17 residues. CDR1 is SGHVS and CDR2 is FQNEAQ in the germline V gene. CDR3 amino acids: CASSLWTGGGYNSPLHF. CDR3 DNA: TGTGCCAGCAGCTTATGGACAGGGGGCGGTTATAATTCACCCCTCCACTTT.

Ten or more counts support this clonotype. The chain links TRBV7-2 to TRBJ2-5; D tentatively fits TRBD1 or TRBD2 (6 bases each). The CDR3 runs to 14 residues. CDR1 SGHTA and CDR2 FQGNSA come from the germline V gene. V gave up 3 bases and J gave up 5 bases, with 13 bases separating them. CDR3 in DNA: TGTGCCAGCAGCTTGGGAGGACAGAAGGAGACCCAGTACTTC. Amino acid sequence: CASSLGGQKETQYF.

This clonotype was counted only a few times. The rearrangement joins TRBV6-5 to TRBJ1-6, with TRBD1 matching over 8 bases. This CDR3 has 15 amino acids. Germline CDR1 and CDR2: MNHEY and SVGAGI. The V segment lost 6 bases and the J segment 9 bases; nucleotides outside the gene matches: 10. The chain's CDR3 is CASRPTGAQGSPLHF. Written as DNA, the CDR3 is TGTGCCAGCAGGCCGACAGGGGCGCAAGGTTCACCCCTCCACTTT.